This T cell receptor (beta chain) was identified in a study of human T cells and chemical hapten exposure. At the level of the study: Upper-back patch tests with 0.01% DPC were read at 6 days.

From the RACE reads, TCRdb called clonotypes with MiXCR, one entry per CDR3 protein. In the table there are approximately 41,000 distinct CDR3 sequences, 9% to 9.5% of which are singletons. This CDR3 is 15 amino acids long. Losses at the gene ends were 1 base for V and 7 bases for J; bases not matched to a gene: 7. Of note for this clonotype: Its antigen is unidentified.

Described time point: patch test 3, about 24 weeks after DPC sensitization. Sample treatment: therapeutic diphenylcyclopropenone sensitization with weekly scalp DPC. Total RNA extraction was carried out from unfractionated whole blood. General observations from the study: Counts of expanded TCRs (at PT1) showed a positive correlation with patch test score.

This chain joins TRBV12-3 or TRBV12-4 and TRBJ2-4; TRBD1 agrees at 7 bases. This clonotype was obtained from a man aged 50 to 60 with alopecia areata. Some clones in this sample may be carry-over from other donors' samples. The material sequenced was whole blood, taken in connection with sensitization to the hapten diphenylcyclopropenone (DPC). CDR3 sequence: CASSLGGGRANIQYF. CDR3 sequence (DNA): TGTGCCAGCAGTTTAGGAGGGGGCAGGGCCAACATTCAGTACTTC.